This T cell receptor beta chain was sequenced during a study of blood T cell repertoires in COVID-19. Study at large: Italy, Spain and the United States were the sources of the convalescent and acute COVID-19 samples. T cells, B-cell-depleted T cells, or PBMCs supplied cDNA or gDNA.

Authors' analysis steps: Amplification of reference gene primers was used by the study to estimate nucleated cell counts. The method was immunoSEQ multiplex PCR; TCRdb's version includes in-frame clones alone and lacks a portion of them. V and J calls and clone size are copied from that table; D and trimming were computed from the DNA. The sample has some 120,000 clones, roughly nine tenths seen once. Germline V CDR1 and CDR2: SGDLS, YYNGEE. The CDR3 covers 14 residues. With 6 bases removed from V and 7 bases from J, the gap between germline ends came to 17 bases. During active infection, Seattle patients enrolled and were then monitored through disease.

Sequencing input: peripheral blood. The receptor's source is a man aged 50 or older with COVID-19, enrolled during active disease. The chain couples TRBV9 to TRBJ2-1, with a tentative D call TRBD2 (6 bases). CDR3 sequence reads: CASNSGAHINEQFF. For the CDR3, the DNA is TGTGCCAGCAATTCGGGAGCCCATATTAATGAGCAGTTCTTC.